This is a list of T cell receptor beta chains from one sample in a study of CD8 T cells in Susac syndrome. MiXCR, run by TCRdb on the immunoSEQ multiplex PCR reads, gives a single entry per CDR3 protein. The sample holds around 130,000 distinct CDR3 sequences, around 80% seen once. The sequenced sample consisted of CD8+ T cells from PBMCs. Receptor source: a human donor with multiple sclerosis. Each CDR3 is given with its conserved first and last residue. The D gene is left open where the match is weak. Expanded clones get a size class; other rows say once, few or many, or leave the size out.

cdr3_nt: TGTGCCAGCATCTCCGGAGGCAGGGGCAATCAGCCCCAGCATTTT; cdr3_aa: CASISGGRGNQPQHF; clone_size: once; v_call: TRBV6-4; j_call: TRBJ1-5; d_call: .; cdr3_length: 15
cdr3_nt: TGTGCCAGTAGTAAGGGGGGAGTTAATGAGCAGTTCTTC; cdr3_aa: CASSKGGVNEQFF; clone_size: .; v_call: TRBV19; j_call: TRBJ2-1; d_call: .; cdr3_length: 13
cdr3_nt: TGTGCCAGTAGTATAGGTGCAGGGATGGGGAATGAGCAGTTCTTC; cdr3_aa: CASSIGAGMGNEQFF; clone_size: once; v_call: TRBV19; j_call: TRBJ2-1; d_call: .; cdr3_length: 15
cdr3_nt: TGTGCCAGTAGTATCTCGGAGGACGAAGCTTTCTTT; cdr3_aa: CASSISEDEAFF; clone_size: .; v_call: TRBV19; j_call: TRBJ1-1; d_call: .; cdr3_length: 12
cdr3_nt: TGTGCCAGCAGGCCGAAGGGCCGGGTTGAGCAGTTCTTC; cdr3_aa: CASRPKGRVEQFF; clone_size: few; v_call: TRBV9; j_call: TRBJ2-1; d_call: .; cdr3_length: 13
cdr3_nt: TGTGCCAGCAGCTTAGTCTTAGCGGGGGGCAATGAGCAGTTCTTC; cdr3_aa: CASSLVLAGGNEQFF; clone_size: .; v_call: TRBV7-9; j_call: TRBJ2-1; d_call: TRBD2; cdr3_length: 15
cdr3_nt: TGTGCCAGCAGTTCCTTCCGGGAGGGCCCCTACAATGAGCAGTTCTTC; cdr3_aa: CASSSFREGPYNEQFF; clone_size: .; v_call: TRBV28; j_call: TRBJ2-1; d_call: TRBD2; cdr3_length: 16
cdr3_nt: TGTGCCAGCAGTTTTAATTATTGGGATACGCAGTATTTT; cdr3_aa: CASSFNYWDTQYF; clone_size: .; v_call: TRBV6-5; j_call: TRBJ2-3; d_call: .; cdr3_length: 13
cdr3_nt: TGTGCCAGCAGTTTATCGTCTAGCGGGGGTTACGAGCAGTACTTC; cdr3_aa: CASSLSSSGGYEQYF; clone_size: .; v_call: TRBV27; j_call: TRBJ2-7; d_call: TRBD2; cdr3_length: 15
cdr3_nt: TGTGCCAGCAGCCTACTTGGAGGGCCTGAAGCTTTCTTT; cdr3_aa: CASSLLGGPEAFF; clone_size: few; v_call: TRBV14; j_call: TRBJ1-1; d_call: .; cdr3_length: 13
cdr3_nt: TGTGCCAGCAGTACTAGCGGGGGGACCGGGGAGCTGTTTTTT; cdr3_aa: CASSTSGGTGELFF; clone_size: .; v_call: TRBV28; j_call: TRBJ2-2; d_call: TRBD2; cdr3_length: 14
cdr3_nt: TGTGCCAGCAGTTTAGGTGGGACGTGGAGCGGGGAGCTGTTTTTT; cdr3_aa: CASSLGGTWSGELFF; clone_size: .; v_call: TRBV27; j_call: TRBJ2-2; d_call: .; cdr3_length: 15
cdr3_nt: TGTGCCACGCCGCCCCAGAGGACGGGCAATCAGCCCCAGCATTTT; cdr3_aa: CATPPQRTGNQPQHF; clone_size: .; v_call: TRBV5-5; j_call: TRBJ1-5; d_call: .; cdr3_length: 15
cdr3_nt: TGCGCCAGCAGCTTGGTGGACGGAGCTAACTATGGCTACACCTTC; cdr3_aa: CASSLVDGANYGYTF; clone_size: .; v_call: TRBV5-1; j_call: TRBJ1-2; d_call: .; cdr3_length: 15
cdr3_nt: TGTGCCAGCAGCTCCCCACTAGCGGGAGGGTGGGGCAATGAGCAGTTCTTC; cdr3_aa: CASSSPLAGGWGNEQFF; clone_size: .; v_call: TRBV7-9; j_call: TRBJ2-1; d_call: TRBD2; cdr3_length: 17
cdr3_nt: TGTGCCACCAGCAGAGATCTAGACACACCACCCGAGAACACCGGGGAGCTGTTTTTT; cdr3_aa: CATSRDLDTPPENTGELFF; clone_size: .; v_call: TRBV15; j_call: TRBJ2-2; d_call: .; cdr3_length: 19
cdr3_nt: TGTGCCAGCAGCTTACTAGCGGGAGATGGGGAGCTGTTTTTT; cdr3_aa: CASSLLAGDGELFF; clone_size: once; v_call: TRBV7-2; j_call: TRBJ2-2; d_call: TRBD2; cdr3_length: 14
cdr3_nt: TGTGCCACCCTACCTAGCTTACCGTCCCACATTCAGTACTTC; cdr3_aa: CATLPSLPSHIQYF; clone_size: .; v_call: TRBV7-8; j_call: TRBJ2-4; d_call: .; cdr3_length: 14
cdr3_nt: TGCAGCGTTGTTGGGGGGCGTTACACTGAAGCTTTCTTT; cdr3_aa: CSVVGGRYTEAFF; clone_size: .; v_call: TRBV29-1; j_call: TRBJ1-1; d_call: .; cdr3_length: 13
cdr3_nt: TGTGCCAGCAGCCCCCCGACAGGGTTGAATGAGCAGTTCTTC; cdr3_aa: CASSPPTGLNEQFF; clone_size: .; v_call: TRBV7-9; j_call: TRBJ2-1; d_call: TRBD1; cdr3_length: 14
cdr3_nt: TGTGCCAGCAGTTTTGGTTCGGGGGCGCGAGGGACTAACGAGCAGTACTTC; cdr3_aa: CASSFGSGARGTNEQYF; clone_size: .; v_call: TRBV27; j_call: TRBJ2-7; d_call: .; cdr3_length: 17
cdr3_nt: TGTGCCAGCAGCGTAGGAGGCGGCAATCAGCCCCAGCATTTT; cdr3_aa: CASSVGGGNQPQHF; clone_size: .; v_call: TRBV9; j_call: TRBJ1-5; d_call: .; cdr3_length: 14
cdr3_nt: TGTGCCAGCAGTTTATGGGCCCGGGGAGGAGACGACTACGAGCAGTACTTC; cdr3_aa: CASSLWARGGDDYEQYF; clone_size: .; v_call: TRBV28; j_call: TRBJ2-7; d_call: .; cdr3_length: 17
cdr3_nt: TGTGCCAGCAGTTTATCTCTGGTACCCTACGAGCAGTACTTC; cdr3_aa: CASSLSLVPYEQYF; clone_size: .; v_call: TRBV28; j_call: TRBJ2-7; d_call: .; cdr3_length: 14
cdr3_nt: TGTGCCAGCAGTCCCTTAAACAATGAGCAGTTCTTC; cdr3_aa: CASSPLNNEQFF; clone_size: .; v_call: TRBV12-3/TRBV12-4; j_call: TRBJ2-1; d_call: .; cdr3_length: 12